These 24 T cell receptor beta chains share one sample of origin, sequenced in a study of response to subunit inactivated influenza vaccine. A single record per CDR3 protein comes from TCRdb applying MiXCR to the RT-PCR reads. The table has some 500,000 distinct CDR3 sequences, 10% to 15% seen once. The sequencing used PBMCs from blood, collected 45 days after vaccination. These receptors originate from a man aged 45-65 years who received an inactivated influenza vaccine.

This clonotype has a single count. The chain combines TRBV7-9 with TRBJ2-7; D is perhaps TRBD1 (6 bases). The V end lost 6 bases, the J end lost 0 bases, and 18 bases lay between the germline ends. CDR1 and CDR2 from the germline V gene are SEHNR and FQNEAQ (reference sequence). This CDR3 is built from 16 residues. CDR3 coding DNA: TGTGCCAGCAGTTATACCCTGACAGGAACCTCCTACGAGCAGTACTTC. Protein product: CASSYTLTGTSYEQYF.

This clonotype has only a few counts. The rearrangement links TRBV6-2 or TRBV6-3 to TRBJ1-6; possible D gene TRBD1, 6 bases. CDR1 MNHEY and CDR2 SVGEGT come from the germline V gene. The CDR3 sequence is 13 residues long. V was pared by 7 bases and J by 4 bases, with 8 bases between. The CDR3 DNA is TGTGCCAGCAACGACAGGTATAATTCACCCCTCCACTTT. Translated, it gives CASNDRYNSPLHF.

The V gene is TRBV6-6, the J gene TRBJ2-7; TRBD1 matches 8 bases. Germline V gene data show CDR1 as MNHNY and CDR2 as SVGAGI (reference sequence). The CDR3 contains 12 residues. J gave up 3 bases and V 10 bases, and 5 bases lay outside the gene matches. CDR3 region: CATRQGYYEQYF. In DNA, the CDR3 is TGTGCCACCCGACAGGGGTACTACGAGCAGTACTTC.

This clonotype appeared many times. The V and J genes are TRBV6-2 or TRBV6-3 and TRBJ1-1; D is perhaps TRBD1 (6 bases). This CDR3 contains 13 residues. Germline-derived CDR1 and CDR2 are MNHEY and SVGEGT. Trimming took off 8 bases at V and 1 base at J, with 11 bases between the two ends. The CDR3 protein is CASYGQPNTEAFF. The CDR3 bases are TGTGCCAGCTACGGACAGCCGAACACTGAAGCTTTCTTT.

The chain couples TRBV5-6 to TRBJ2-3, with 12 positions matching TRBD2. The V segment lost 4 bases and the J segment 0 bases; nucleotides outside the gene matches: 12. CDR1 and CDR2 (germline): SGHDT, YYEEEE. This CDR3 contains 19 residues. DNA of the CDR3: TGTGCCAGCAGCGGATCCGGACTAGCGGGGTTAATAAGCACAGATACGCAGTATTTT. Translating gives CASSGSGLAGLISTDTQYF.

This clonotype was seen a handful of times. This chain joins TRBV10-3 and TRBJ2-7; 11 nucleotides align to TRBD1. V shed 2 bases and J 3 bases; nucleotides not matched to a gene: 15. This CDR3 spans 19 amino acids. Germline V gene lookup returns CDR1 ENHRY and CDR2 SYGVKD. For the CDR3, the DNA is TGTGCCATCAGTGAGCCGAATTGGGAAGGACAGGGGGCCATCTACGAGCAGTACTTC. Protein sequence: CAISEPNWEGQGAIYEQYF.

This clonotype occurred many times. This sequence joins TRBV12-3 or TRBV12-4 and TRBJ2-1; TRBD2 agrees at 11 bases. The CDR3 runs to 17 residues. J lost 5 bases, V lost 7 bases, and 13 bases had no gene match. CDR3: CASKGVAGGRYHNEQFF. Written as DNA, the CDR3 is TGTGCCAGCAAGGGAGTAGCGGGAGGGCGATACCACAATGAGCAGTTCTTC.

This clonotype was seen ten or more times. The V and J genes are TRBV11-1 and TRBJ2-5, with TRBD2 matching over 7 bases. The germline gives CDR1 SGHAT, CDR2 FQDESV (reference sequence). The trim removed 5 bases at V and 2 bases at J, leaving 5 bases unmatched. The length of the CDR3 is 14 residues. The CDR3 sequence is CASSVGGNQETQYF. The DNA for the CDR3 is TGTGCCAGCAGCGTCGGGGGGAATCAAGAGACCCAGTACTTC.

V gene TRBV28 combines with J gene TRBJ2-5, with 12 bases that match TRBD2. Unmatched junction bases numbered 8, after V lost 4 bases and J lost 5 bases. From germline, CDR1 is MDHEN and CDR2 SYDVKM. CDR3 length: 16 residues. CDR3 DNA sequence: TGTGCCAGCAGTTCCGCGGGACTAGCGGGCTGGGAGACCCAGTACTTC. It specifies CASSSAGLAGWETQYF.

The chain joins TRBV5-1 to TRBJ2-1, with 7 bases aligning to TRBD1. CDR1 is SGHRS and CDR2 is YFSETQ in the germline V gene. Losses at the gene ends were 4 bases for V and 0 bases for J; bases not matched to a gene: 10. CDR3 length: 17 residues. The DNA of the CDR3 is TGCGCCAGCAGCGCGAGCAAGACAGGGAGCTCCTACAATGAGCAGTTCTTC. This sequence encodes CASSASKTGSSYNEQFF.

The chain couples TRBV12-3 or TRBV12-4 to TRBJ2-7, with 14 bases identical to TRBD2. V shed 7 bases and J 6 bases; nucleotides not matched to a gene: 5. CDR3 length equals 14 residues. CDR3 region: CASTLTSGRAEQYF. The CDR3 bases are TGTGCCAGCACTCTGACTAGCGGGAGGGCCGAGCAGTACTTC.

This clonotype was observed a handful of times. This chain links TRBV7-9 with TRBJ1-1; D uncertain. V was cut by 3 bases and J by 7 bases, with 9 bases left in between. The CDR3 length is 12 residues. Germline values: CDR1 SEHNR, CDR2 FQNEAQ (reference sequence). CDR3 DNA sequence: TGTGCCAGCAGCTTGGACGGTTTTGAAGCTTTCTTT. As protein: CASSLDGFEAFF. The variable domain in full, completed from reference TRBV7-9 and TRBJ1-1, reads DTGVSQNPRHKITKRGQNVTFRCDPISEHNRLYWYRQTLGQGPEFLTYFQNEAQLEKSRLLSDRFSAERPKGSFSTLEIQRTEQGDSAMYLCASSLDGFEAFFGQGTRLTVV.

The chain has TRBV2 and TRBJ1-2; the match to TRBD1 covers 7 bases. This CDR3 spans 18 amino acids. Germline CDR1 SNHLY, CDR2 FYNNEI. Trimming cost V 10 bases and J 2 bases; bases outside gene matches: 22. The CDR3 here is CAICLAGVGGAENYGYTF. DNA for the CDR3: TGTGCCATCTGTTTAGCTGGGGTAGGGGGCGCAGAAAACTATGGCTACACCTTC. Supplemented by reference TRBV2 and TRBJ1-2, the full variable domain reads EPEVTQTPSHQVTQMGQEVILRCVPISNHLYFYWYRQILGQKVEFLVSFYNNEISEKSEIFDDQFSVERPDGSNFTLKIRSTKLEDSAMYFCAICLAGVGGAENYGYTFGSGTRLTVV.

This clonotype was seen more than once but under ten times. The rearrangement uses TRBV10-3 and TRBJ1-5; tentative D call: TRBD1 (6 bases). Trimming took off 8 bases at V and 3 bases at J, with 8 bases between the two ends. CDR3 size: 12 residues. CDR1 is ENHRY, CDR2 SYGVKD, per germline. CDR3 region: CAIGQLNQPQHF. The CDR3 coding sequence is TGTGCCATCGGACAGCTCAATCAGCCCCAGCATTTT.

In its sample, this clonotype was seen a few times. The CDR3 is CASTRSGRAQYF. CDR3 sequence (DNA): TGTGCCAGCACCCGTAGCGGGAGGGCCCAGTATTTT. The chain carries TRBV3-1 and TRBJ2-3; TRBD2 aligns across 11 bases. The CDR3 sequence is 12 residues long. The germline gives CDR1 LGHDT, CDR2 YNNKEL (reference sequence). V lost 7 bases, J lost 12 bases, and 6 bases stayed unmatched.

The chain links TRBV27 to TRBJ2-1; 7 bases are shared with TRBD2. The germline gives CDR1 MNHEY, CDR2 SMNVEV (reference sequence). J was trimmed by 5 bases and V by 0 bases; bases with no gene match: 4. The CDR3 consists of 15 residues. The CDR3 region has the DNA TGTGCCAGCAGTTTATCGCGGGACTACCACAATGAGCAGTTCTTC. Translation: CASSLSRDYHNEQFF.

This clonotype was observed a few times. The chain has TRBV5-5 and TRBJ2-3; D perhaps matches TRBD2 (6 bases). The CDR3 is 13 amino acids. CDR1 is SGHKS and CDR2 is YYEKEE in the germline V gene (reference sequence). V lost 3 bases to trimming and J lost 6 bases, with 11 bases between them. CDR3 bases: TGTGCCAGCAGCTCGAAAGGGAGGGATACGCAGTATTTT. Translation gives CASSSKGRDTQYF.

The CDR3 reads CASSLGASGSGTGELFF. The CDR3 DNA reads TGTGCCAGCAGCTTAGGGGCTAGCGGGAGTGGCACCGGGGAGCTGTTTTTT. The V and J genes are TRBV7-7 and TRBJ2-2; 10 positions match TRBD2. Trimming at V came to 1 base and at J to 4 bases, leaving 6 bases not matched to a gene. The germline V gene encodes CDR1 SSHAT and CDR2 FNYEAQ (reference sequence). CDR3 size: 17 residues.

This sequence joins TRBV4-1 and TRBJ2-7; the match to TRBD2 covers 11 bases. Looked up from germline, CDR1 is MGHRA and CDR2 is YSYEKL. The CDR3 is made up of 18 amino acids. The J segment lost 0 bases and the V segment lost 3 bases, leaving 10 bases of the junction unmatched. The CDR3 loop reads CASSQPLLAGGRSYEQYF. Written as DNA, the CDR3 is TGCGCCAGCAGCCAGCCTCTTCTAGCGGGGGGACGCTCCTACGAGCAGTACTTC.

This clonotype showed up just a few times. This rearrangement joins TRBV4-2 to TRBJ2-7, with D uncertain. V was clipped by 0 bases and J by 6 bases, with 9 bases between them. Germline-derived CDR1 and CDR2 are LGHNA and YNFKEQ. This CDR3 contains 13 residues. CDR3 nucleotide sequence: TGTGCCAGCAGCCAAGAAGGGCAAGGCGAGCAGTACTTC. Its translation is CASSQEGQGEQYF.

The rearrangement joins TRBV7-2 to TRBJ2-1, with D maybe TRBD1 (5 bases). Trimming removed 1 base from V and 6 bases from J, with 19 bases in between. This CDR3 contains 17 residues. Germline-derived CDR1 and CDR2 are SGHTA and FQGNSA. The chain's CDR3 is CASSLVNDRGRRNEQFF. The CDR3 region has the DNA TGTGCCAGCAGCTTAGTAAATGATAGGGGTCGGCGCAATGAGCAGTTCTTC. Full variable domain (missing parts from reference TRBV7-2 and TRBJ2-1): GAGVSQSPSNKVTEKGKDVELRCDPISGHTALYWYRQSLGQGLEFLIYFQGNSAPDKSGLPSDRFSAERTGGSVSTLTIQRTQQEDSAVYLCASSLVNDRGRRNEQFFGPGTRLTVL.

There are a few counts of this clonotype. This rearrangement joins TRBV7-8 to TRBJ2-2, with 14 positions matching TRBD2. CDR3 length: 16 amino acids. The V gene end was trimmed by 1 base and the J gene end by 5 bases; junction bases not matched to a gene: 0. Germline values: CDR1 SGHVS, CDR2 FQNEAQ. CDR3 amino acids: CASSLGLAGGTGELFF. CDR3 in DNA: TGTGCCAGCAGCTTAGGACTAGCGGGAGGGACCGGGGAGCTGTTTTTT. Full variable domain (missing parts from reference TRBV7-8 and TRBJ2-2): GAGVSQSPRYKVAKRGQDVALRCDPISGHVSLFWYQQALGQGPEFLTYFQNEAQLDKSGLPSDRFFAERPEGSVSTLKIQRTQQEDSAVYLCASSLGLAGGTGELFFGEGSRLTVL.

This clonotype appeared a few times. This CDR3 reads CSARDRAGQGTADTQYF. Here the CDR3 DNA reads TGCAGTGCTAGAGATCGGGCCGGACAGGGGACCGCAGATACGCAGTATTTT. This chain uses TRBV20-1 with TRBJ2-3; 9 bases map to TRBD1. V was clipped by 0 bases and J by 4 bases; unmatched bases: 11. Germline values: CDR1 DFQATT, CDR2 SNEGSKA (reference sequence). The CDR3 consists of 17 residues.

This clonotype was seen ten or more times. The chain has TRBV20-1 and TRBJ1-6, with a possible D match to TRBD1 (6 bases). With 4 bases removed from V and 0 bases from J, the gap between germline ends came to 10 bases. Germline assignment: CDR1 DFQATT and CDR2 SNEGSKA (reference sequence). The CDR3 consists of 15 residues. This chain's CDR3 is CSAKQGGSYNSPLHF. The CDR3 nucleotides are TGCAGTGCTAAACAAGGGGGCTCCTATAATTCACCCCTCCACTTT.